This T cell receptor beta chain was retrieved from a study of sequential checkpoint blockade in melanoma (dated 2019 in TCRdb). With respect to the entire study: Patients were assigned by 1:1 randomization to either first-line nivolumab followed by ipilimumab (arm A) or ipilimumab followed by nivolumab (arm B). Maintenance nivolumab came after both trial sequences.

The sample's treatment or condition label, in plain terms: randomized to nivolumab then ipilimumab (arm A) or the reverse (arm B). No trial patient had received prior DNA-damaging chemotherapy. Thawed PBMCs were sorted on a FACS Aria II flow cytometer to isolate live CD3+CD8+ cells negative for CD19 and CD56. CheckMate 064, a randomized, open-label phase II trial of sequential checkpoint blockade, was the source of the samples, all of which came from patients with melanoma. Peripheral blood mononuclear cells were collected by leukapheresis, purified using Ficoll-Paque, and frozen in human serum containing around 10% DMSO. Purity of sorted blood CD3+CD8+ cells was verified at >95% immediately after sorting, followed by DNA extraction. Trimmed from V: 6 bases; trimmed from J: 3 bases; junction bases lacking a gene match: 4. The CDR3 covers 14 residues, taking in both the cysteine and the phenylalanine. Of the read, only the CDR3 DNA is kept; its 42 bases are in frame from base 1. CDR1 and CDR2, per the germline V gene, are MDHEN and SYDVKM.

The research as a whole found: The model for predicting response that combines TCR metrics with mutation burden needs to be validated in larger, independent patient cohorts.

To note about this clone: Its binding antigen is unknown. Base qualities are not provided; no much larger clone lies one nucleotide away.

TCRbeta CDR3 regions were immunosequenced from genomic DNA with the immunoSEQ Assay. Before high-throughput sequencing, the genomic DNA was amplified using bias-controlled multiplex PCR. In the authors' own workflow: To quantify the absolute abundance of each unique TCRbeta CDR3 region, the sequences were collapsed and filtered. Clonality, defined as 1 minus Pielou's evenness, was calculated using only productive rearrangements. Clones with significantly greater frequencies in on-treatment versus baseline samples were identified using a previously published method. In its TCRdb copy, this immuneACCESS table keeps in-frame sequences only and misses some clones. Where compared with another copy, unresolved V genes explain less than half of these, and the others have no known cause. That table furnishes V, J and clone size, whereas the DNA furnished D and trimming. Counted in this sample were roughly 11,000 clones; about four fifths of them appeared once. 51% of the sample is in the top ten clones.

The source of this sequence is a human donor with melanoma. This specimen consisted of CD8+ T cells sorted from blood (inferred from file names), obtained from a patient given nivolumab and ipilimumab in sequence. The chain employs TRBV28 and TRBJ2-7; the central 11 bases match TRBD1. The DNA sequence is given as TGTGCCAGCAGGTGGGACAGGGGGTACTACGAGCAGTACTTC. It is translated as CASRWDRGYYEQYF.